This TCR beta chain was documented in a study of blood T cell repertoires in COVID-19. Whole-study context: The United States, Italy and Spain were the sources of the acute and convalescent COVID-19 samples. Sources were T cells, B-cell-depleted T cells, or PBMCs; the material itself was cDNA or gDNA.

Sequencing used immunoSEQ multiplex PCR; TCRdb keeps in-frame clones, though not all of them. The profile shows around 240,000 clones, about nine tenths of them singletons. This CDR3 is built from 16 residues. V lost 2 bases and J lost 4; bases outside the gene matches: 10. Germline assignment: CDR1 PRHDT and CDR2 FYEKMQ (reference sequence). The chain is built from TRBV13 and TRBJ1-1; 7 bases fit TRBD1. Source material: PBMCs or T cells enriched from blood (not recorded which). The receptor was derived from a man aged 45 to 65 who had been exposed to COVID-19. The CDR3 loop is CASSLLIQGGGTEAFF. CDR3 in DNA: TGTGCCAGCAGCTTATTGATTCAGGGGGGTGGCACTGAAGCTTTCTTT.